Detailed here is one TCR beta chain. TCRdb's table, derived via immunoSEQ multiplex PCR, lists solely in-frame clones and lacks some. Among a few hundred thousand clones listed, approximately 86% were seen once. Looked up from germline, CDR1 is MDHEN and CDR2 is SYDVKM. The V gene end was trimmed by 5 bases and the J gene end by 8 bases; junction bases not matched to a gene: 5. The CDR3 consists of 15 residues. The sample originates from a study of blood T cell repertoires in COVID-19. This receptor was obtained from an older woman with COVID-19, enrolled during active disease. Sample: peripheral blood. This chain connects TRBV28 to TRBJ2-1; 14 bases map to TRBD2. The CDR3 region is CASSPGLAGGHEQFF. CDR3 DNA: TGTGCCAGCAGTCCCGGACTAGCGGGAGGCCATGAGCAGTTCTTC.